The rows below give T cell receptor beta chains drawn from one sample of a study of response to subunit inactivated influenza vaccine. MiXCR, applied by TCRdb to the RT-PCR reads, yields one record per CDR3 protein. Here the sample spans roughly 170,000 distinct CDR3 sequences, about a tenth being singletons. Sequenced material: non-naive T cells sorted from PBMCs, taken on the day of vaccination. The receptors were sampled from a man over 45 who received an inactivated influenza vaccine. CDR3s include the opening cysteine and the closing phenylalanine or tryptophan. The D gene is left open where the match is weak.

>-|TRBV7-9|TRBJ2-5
CASSLVAEGTQYF
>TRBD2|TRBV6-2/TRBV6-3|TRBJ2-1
CASSQGLAGVSEQFF
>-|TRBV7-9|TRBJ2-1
CASSFPARNEQFF
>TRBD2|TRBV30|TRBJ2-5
CAWTSGYQETQYF
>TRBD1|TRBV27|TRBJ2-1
CASSLRGHLAYNEQFF
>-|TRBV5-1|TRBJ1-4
CASSRDGLNEKLFF
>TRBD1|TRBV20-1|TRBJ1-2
CSASQETGGLGYTF
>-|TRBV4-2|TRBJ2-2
CASSQETGELFF
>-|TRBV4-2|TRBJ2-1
CASSQAGGEQFF
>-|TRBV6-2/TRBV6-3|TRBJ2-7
CASSYQGGGIGGKRGKLYEQYF
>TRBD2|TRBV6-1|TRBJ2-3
CASNPGLGTDTQYF
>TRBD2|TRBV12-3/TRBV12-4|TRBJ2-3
CASSLVSPLAGWADTQYF
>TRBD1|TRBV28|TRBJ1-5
CASSLRDREHF
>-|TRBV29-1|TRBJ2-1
CSVDRVNNEQFF
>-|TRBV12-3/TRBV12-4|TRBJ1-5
CASSFSDNQPQHF
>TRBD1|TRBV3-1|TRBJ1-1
CASSRTGAVGTEAFF
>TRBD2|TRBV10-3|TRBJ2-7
CAISAPGLAGVEEQYF
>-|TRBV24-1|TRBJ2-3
CATSDWAATDTQYF
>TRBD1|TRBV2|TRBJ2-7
CASSQQGVEQYF
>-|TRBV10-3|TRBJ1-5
CAISESAGFNQPQHF
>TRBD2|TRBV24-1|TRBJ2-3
CATSESGRGTDTQYF
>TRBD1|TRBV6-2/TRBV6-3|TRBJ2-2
CASSGTGWTGELFF
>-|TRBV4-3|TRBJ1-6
CASSQDSGGRGSPLHF
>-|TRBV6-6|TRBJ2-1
CASGAGPRNEQFF
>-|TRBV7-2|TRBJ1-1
CASSLGGTKGEAFF
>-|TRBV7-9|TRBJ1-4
CASSLDSRNEKLFF
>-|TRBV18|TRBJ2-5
CASSHIPSETQYF
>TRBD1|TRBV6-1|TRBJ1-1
CASTPGTGQGGTEDFF
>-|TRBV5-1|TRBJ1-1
CASSLEGEGAFF
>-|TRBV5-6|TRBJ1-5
CASSEGPSNQPQHF
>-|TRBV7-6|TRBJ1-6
CASSLRTDSNSPLHF
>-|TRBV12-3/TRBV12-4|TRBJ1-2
CASSYRASNYGYTF
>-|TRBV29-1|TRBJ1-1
CSVRRDPNTEAFF
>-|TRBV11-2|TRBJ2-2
CASSEWTGPNTGELFF
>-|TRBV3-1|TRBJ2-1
CASSQTSGANEQFF
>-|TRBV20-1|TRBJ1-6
CSARGNEELYNSPLHF
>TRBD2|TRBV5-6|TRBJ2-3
CASSYGGGTDTQYF
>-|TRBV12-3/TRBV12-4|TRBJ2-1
CASEAGDEQFF
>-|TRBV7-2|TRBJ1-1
CASSPDYVRPEAFF
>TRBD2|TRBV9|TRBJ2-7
CASSAGTSGYEQYF
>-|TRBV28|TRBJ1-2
CASGYSNYGYTF
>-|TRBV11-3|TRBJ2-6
CASSVNGANVLTF
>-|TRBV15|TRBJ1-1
CATSRTGYTEAFF
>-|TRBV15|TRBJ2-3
CATSREYGSSTDTQYF
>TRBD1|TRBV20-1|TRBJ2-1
CSARDPPGTGINDQFF